This passage covers 30 T cell receptor beta chains from one sample sequenced in a study of molecular identifiers for immune sequencing clone quantification. Using its own MiXCR run on the PCR reads, TCRdb lists one record per CDR3 protein. The sample contains approximately 500,000 distinct CDR3 sequences, roughly 26% of which appear only once. Material: naive CD8+ T cells from blood, with Jurkat cell RNA spiked in. The subset was: FACS-sorted CD8+CD4-CCR7+CD45RA+ naive T cells. Every receptor here comes from a human donor in good health. Some libraries in this study had Jurkat cell RNA spiked in.

This clonotype was counted only a few times. The V gene is TRBV6-7, the J gene TRBJ2-3; D ambiguous. TRBV6-7 is known as an ORF, though its function is uncertain. This CDR3 contains 14 residues. Trimming removed 5 bases at V and 1 base at J, with 10 bases between. CDR3 DNA: TGTGCCAGCAGTCTCCCGGATCGCACAGATACGCAGTATTTT. Translating it yields CASSLPDRTDTQYF.

The table lists this clonotype with many counts. The rearrangement joins TRBV6-2 or TRBV6-3 to TRBJ2-4; 13 bases align to TRBD2. The CDR3 extends over 16 amino acids. Germline lookup yields CDR1 MNHEY and CDR2 SVGEGT. Trimming took 5 bases from V and 6 from J; bases not matched to a gene: 7. The CDR3 DNA is TGTGCCAGCAGTGCGCCGGGACTAGCGGGACCAAACATTCAGTACTTC. It encodes CASSAPGLAGPNIQYF.

This clonotype is a singleton in its sample. This sequence joins TRBV6-2 or TRBV6-3 and TRBJ2-1, with D possibly being TRBD1 or TRBD2 (5 bases each). Per germline, CDR1 MNHEY and CDR2 SVGEGT. Trimming shortened V by 4 bases and J by 7 bases, and 20 bases separated the two germline ends. This CDR3 has 16 amino acids. The CDR3 DNA reads as TGTGCCAGCAGTTCCCTTGGGGGAAGGGCTGAGAATGAGCAGTTCTTC. Its translation: CASSSLGGRAENEQFF.

This clonotype was seen only a few times. The V gene is TRBV27, the J gene TRBJ1-6; D gene uncertain. This CDR3 has 12 amino acids. CDR1 is MNHEY and CDR2 is SMNVEV in the germline V gene (reference sequence). Trimming pared 7 bases from V and 10 bases from J, leaving 11 bases between. CDR3 nucleotide sequence: TGTGCCAGCAAAGAAGGATCATCACCCCTCCACTTT. Protein: CASKEGSSPLHF.

The chain couples TRBV4-3 to TRBJ2-3; tentatively, D is TRBD1 (5 bases). Trimming removed 4 bases at V and 2 bases at J, with 13 bases between. Germline lookup yields CDR1 LGHNA and CDR2 YSLEER. The CDR3 is 15 residues long. CDR3 residues: CASSPTLGPTDTQYF. In DNA, the CDR3 is TGCGCCAGCAGCCCGACATTGGGGCCCACAGATACGCAGTATTTT.

The table lists this clonotype with a few counts. A much larger clone lies a single base off, so this may be a read error. V and J are TRBV6-6 and TRBJ2-7; no reliable D call. CDR1 MNHNY and CDR2 SVGAGI come from the germline V gene (reference sequence). CDR3 size: 13 residues. CDR3 amino acids: CAGSWSRTYEQYF. CDR3 bases: TGTGCCGGCAGTTGGTCGAGGACCTACGAGCAGTACTTC.

In its sample, this clonotype was seen many times. CDR3 sequence reads: CASSLFWEINTEAFF. CDR3 sequence (DNA): TGTGCCAGCAGTTTATTTTGGGAAATTAACACTGAAGCTTTCTTT. The rearrangement joins TRBV28 to TRBJ1-1; D not resolved. Looked up from germline, CDR1 is MDHEN and CDR2 is SYDVKM. Trimming took off 1 base at V and 2 bases at J, with 11 bases between the two ends. The CDR3 runs to 15 residues.

This clonotype was counted only a few times. This sequence joins TRBV6-2 or TRBV6-3 and TRBJ2-1; 12 bases agree with TRBD2. Losses at the gene ends were 4 bases for V and 4 bases for J; bases not matched to a gene: 8. The V gene's germline CDR1 is MNHEY and CDR2 SVGEGT. The length of the CDR3 is 17 residues. This CDR3 is CASSSLAGGPHYNEQFF. The CDR3 DNA sequence: TGTGCCAGCAGTTCTCTAGCGGGGGGGCCTCATTACAATGAGCAGTTCTTC.

This sequence joins TRBV6-2 or TRBV6-3 and TRBJ1-1; the match to TRBD1 covers 8 bases. The V gene end was trimmed by 1 base and the J gene end by 4 bases; junction bases not matched to a gene: 8. Germline CDR1 reads MNHEY; CDR2 reads SVGEGT. This CDR3 has 16 residues. The CDR3 DNA sequence: TGTGCCAGCAGTTACTATCGCGACAGGGGTGGCACTGAAGCTTTCTTT. It is translated as CASSYYRDRGGTEAFF.

This clonotype was detected many times. The chain carries TRBV5-1 and TRBJ1-1, with unresolved D. This CDR3 has 13 amino acids. The germline V gene has CDR1 SGHRS and CDR2 YFSETQ. Trimming took off 0 bases at V and 7 bases at J, with 10 bases between the two ends. The chain's CDR3 is CASSLARVDEAFF. In DNA form, the CDR3 reads TGCGCCAGCAGCTTGGCCCGGGTAGATGAAGCTTTCTTT.

V gene TRBV12-3 or TRBV12-4 combines with J gene TRBJ1-2; no clear D. The ends were cut back, 4 bases at V and 4 bases at J, with 10 bases in the middle. The CDR3 totals 13 residues. CDR3 DNA sequence: TGTGCCAGCAGTTCGATTTCAGCCTATGGCTACACCTTC. This translates into CASSSISAYGYTF.

V and J are TRBV24-1 and TRBJ2-2; 10 nucleotides agree with TRBD1. Trimming removed 3 bases from V and 5 bases from J; junction bases left unmatched: 5. Germline V gene lookup returns CDR1 KGHDR and CDR2 SFDVKD. This CDR3 spans 16 amino acids. The CDR3 sequence is CATSDPTGGWTGELFF. The DNA for the CDR3 is TGTGCCACCAGTGATCCGACAGGGGGCTGGACCGGGGAGCTGTTTTTT.

The gene calls are TRBV14 and TRBJ1-1, with D possibly TRBD1 on 5 matching bases. The CDR3 spans 16 residues. Trimming left V 0 bases short and J 7 bases short, with 18 bases between. CDR1 is SGHDN and CDR2 is FVKESK in the germline V gene. The CDR3 here is CASSQDLGALESEAFF. CDR3 bases: TGTGCCAGCAGCCAAGATTTAGGGGCCCTAGAGAGTGAAGCTTTCTTT.

Turning to this clonotype: Since the CDR3 does not end with the conserved phenylalanine or tryptophan, this likely comes from a read error. V usage is TRBV9 and J usage is TRBJ1-1; TRBD1 is a possible D gene (5 bases). From germline, CDR1 is SGDLS and CDR2 YYNGEE. The CDR3 totals 12 residues. Trimming cost V 3 bases and J 4 bases, with 7 bases left between them. In DNA, the CDR3 is TGTGCCAGCAGCGATGGGGGCACTGAAGCTTTCCTT. It is translated as CASSDGGTEAFL.

This chain uses TRBV20-1 with TRBJ2-7; D perhaps matches TRBD1 (6 bases). Germline-derived CDR1 and CDR2 are DFQATT and SNEGSKA (reference sequence). Trimming removed 1 base at V and 3 bases at J, with 16 bases between. There are 15 residues in the CDR3. CDR3 loop: CSARVSRQVHYEQYF. CDR3 bases: TGCAGTGCTAGAGTCAGCAGACAGGTTCACTACGAGCAGTACTTC.

The chain joins TRBV11-2 to TRBJ2-7; maybe TRBD2 (6 bases). CDR3 length: 14 amino acids. Germline CDR1 reads SGHAT; CDR2 reads FQNNGV. V lost 5 bases and J 4 bases, leaving 15 bases between the germline ends. CDR3 bases: TGTGCCAGCAGCCCGTATTCGGGAGCGTACGAGCAGTACTTC. Translation: CASSPYSGAYEQYF.

This sequence joins TRBV30 and TRBJ1-1, with 9 bases identical to TRBD1. The CDR3 has 12 residues. Germline V CDR1 and CDR2: GTSNPN, SVGIG (reference sequence). The V gene end was trimmed by 5 bases and the J gene end by 11 bases; junction bases not matched to a gene: 9. This CDR3 reads CAWETGGGLAFF. CDR3 nucleotide sequence: TGTGCCTGGGAGACAGGGGGAGGATTGGCTTTCTTT.

Details on this clonotype: A much more abundant neighbour one base away suggests this may be a read error. The V gene is TRBV29-1, the J gene TRBJ2-7; either TRBD1 or TRBD2 may supply D (5 bases each). The CDR3 spans 11 residues. Germline V gives CDR1 SQVTM, CDR2 ANQGSEA. The CDR3 DNA sequence: TGCAGCGTTACCACCAAGGGCGGAGAGGGGTTC. Translating gives CSVTTKGGEGF.

This clonotype was counted a few times. This chain links TRBV7-9 with TRBJ2-7; possibly TRBD1 or TRBD2 for D (5 bases each). Trimming removed 0 bases at V and 0 bases at J, with 15 bases between. The CDR3 is 17 residues long. Germline V gives CDR1 SEHNR, CDR2 FQNEAQ (reference sequence). The chain's CDR3 is CASSLAWDGTSSYEQYF. The DNA of the CDR3 is TGTGCCAGCAGCTTAGCGTGGGACGGAACGAGCTCCTACGAGCAGTACTTC.

The CDR3 DNA is TGTGCCACCAGCAGAGAAACAGGGGGCTTCTACAATGAGCAGTTCTTC. It is translated as CATSRETGGFYNEQFF. This chain joins TRBV15 and TRBJ2-1; 9 bases match TRBD1. CDR3 length equals 16 residues. CDR1 is LNHNV and CDR2 is YYDKDF in the germline V gene (reference sequence). The ends lost 0 bases at V and 3 bases at J; junction bases unmatched: 3.

The rearrangement joins TRBV4-2 to TRBJ2-2; D gene unclear. The CDR3 is 15 residues long. V lost 1 base and J lost 1, with 7 bases in between. Per the germline V gene, CDR1 is LGHNA and CDR2 is YNFKEQ. The CDR3 DNA reads as TGTGCCAGCAGCCAAGCCACGAGGAACACCGGGGAGCTGTTTTTT. Translating it yields CASSQATRNTGELFF.

The V call is TRBV4-1, the J call TRBJ2-7; 8 bases are shared with TRBD1. V shed 1 base, J shed 3 bases, and the junction held 5 bases outside the gene matches. The CDR3 has 15 amino acids. CDR1 and CDR2 (germline): MGHRA, YSYEKL. CDR3 DNA: TGCGCCAGCAGCCAAGTTGGACAGGGCGGCTACGAGCAGTACTTC. Translating gives CASSQVGQGGYEQYF.

Only one count was recorded for this clonotype. This CDR3 reads CASSLLDPQGQAPQYF. The CDR3 coding sequence is TGTGCCAGCAGTTTATTGGACCCCCAGGGACAAGCGCCCCAGTACTTC. The chain has TRBV27 and TRBJ2-5; perhaps TRBD1 as D (6 bases). V shed 1 base and J shed 9 bases, with 21 bases lying between them. This CDR3 has 16 amino acids. Per germline, CDR1 MNHEY and CDR2 SMNVEV (reference sequence).

The chain employs TRBV7-9 and TRBJ1-1; a weak D match, TRBD1 (6 bases). V was cut by 1 base and J by 6 bases, with 21 bases left in between. The CDR3 has 17 residues. Germline CDR1 reads SEHNR; CDR2 reads FQNEAQ (reference sequence). Written as DNA, the CDR3 is TGTGCCAGCAGCTTAGGCCCAGGGGAGCGCGCTGGTGCTGAAGCTTTCTTT. Translation gives CASSLGPGERAGAEAFF.

The DNA for the CDR3 is TGTGCGAGCCGCTTTCTCTTCAATGAGCAGTTCTTC. Its protein is CASRFLFNEQFF. The chain employs TRBV7-2 and TRBJ2-1; no firm D call. The CDR3 has 12 amino acids. Germline CDR1 reads SGHTA; CDR2 reads FQGNSA.

This clonotype was counted a few times. The chain recombines TRBV7-6 with TRBJ1-1; D remains ambiguous. The germline V and J ends were trimmed by 5 bases and 0 bases, with 7 bases remaining between them. Germline assignment: CDR1 SGHVS and CDR2 FNYEAQ. This CDR3 has 13 residues. The CDR3 protein is CASSEILNTEAFF. The DNA for the CDR3 is TGTGCCAGCAGCGAAATACTGAACACTGAAGCTTTCTTT.

This clonotype has just a few counts. V is TRBV12-3 or TRBV12-4 and J is TRBJ1-1; 7 nucleotides align to TRBD1. J was trimmed by 3 bases and V by 6 bases; bases with no gene match: 13. This CDR3 is built from 16 residues. CDR3 residues: CASSPADRAKYTEAFF. The DNA for the CDR3 is TGTGCCAGCAGCCCAGCTGACAGGGCGAAGTACACTGAAGCTTTCTTT.

Of note for this clonotype: A read error may produce the germline difference seen at one junction end. The J gene is TRBJ2-5, the V gene TRBV9; the D gene is possibly TRBD2 (7 bases). This CDR3 has 17 residues. Germline assignment: CDR1 SGDLS and CDR2 YYNGEE. The CDR3 spells CASGVEGGLAPQETQYF. The CDR3 coding sequence is TGTGCCAGCGGCGTAGAGGGGGGGCTAGCGCCCCAAGAGACCCAGTACTTC. Full variable domain (outside the CDR3, taken from reference TRBV9 and TRBJ2-5): DSGVTQTPKHLITATGQRVTLRCSPRSGDLSVYWYQQSLDQGLQFLIQYYNGEERAKGNILERFSAQQFPDLHSELNLSSLELGDSALYFCASGVEGGLAPQETQYFGPGTRLLVL.

The chain recombines TRBV28 with TRBJ2-5, with a tentative D call TRBD1 (5 bases). Germline V gives CDR1 MDHEN, CDR2 SYDVKM. The CDR3 spans 15 residues. V lost 3 bases, J lost 4 bases, and 15 bases lay in between. The chain's CDR3 is CASSFQGKTRETQYF. As DNA, the CDR3 is TGTGCCAGCAGTTTCCAGGGAAAGACCCGAGAGACCCAGTACTTC.

Many counts were recorded for this clonotype. The chain links TRBV7-9 to TRBJ2-7; no clear D. V lost 2 bases and J lost 2, with 7 bases in between. CDR1 SEHNR and CDR2 FQNEAQ come from the germline V gene (reference sequence). The CDR3 has 13 amino acids. CDR3 nucleotides: TGTGCCAGCAGCTTACCTACAACCTACGAGCAGTACTTC. Translating gives CASSLPTTYEQYF.